The sequence of this T cell receptor (beta chain) was determined in a study of shared clonotypes between healthy human individuals. This CDR3 contains 17 residues. Germline V lookup: CDR1 SGHDT, CDR2 YYEEEE. Trimming took 4 bases from V and 0 from J; bases not matched to a gene: 10. TCRdb keeps only in-frame clones here, not all; method: immunoSEQ multiplex PCR. The sample has over 2 million clones; roughly 94% are singletons. As defined, naive CD8 cells were CD45RO-negative and positively selected for CCR7, with terminally differentiated effector memory CD45RA+ cells excluded. The sequenced sample consisted of naive CD8+ T cells sorted from blood. The TCR sequence derives from a young man in good health. The chain recombines TRBV5-6 with TRBJ2-3, with 8 bases lining up with TRBD2. The CDR3 protein is CASSLLSPSGSTDTQYF. The CDR3 nucleotides read TGTGCCAGCAGCCTGTTAAGTCCTAGCGGGAGCACAGATACGCAGTATTTT. Looking up the rest from reference TRBV5-6 and TRBJ2-3 gives the full variable domain: DAGVTQSPTHLIKTRGQQVTLRCSPKSGHDTVSWYQQALGQGPQFIFQYYEEEERQRGNFPDRFSGHQFPNYSSELNVNALLLGDSALYLCASSLLSPSGSTDTQYFGPGTRLTVL.